Following are 25 T cell receptor beta chains from one sample sequenced in a study of T-cell reconstitution after alpha-beta-depleted transplantation in children. Preparing the TCRbeta library involved the use of unique molecular identifiers. TCRdb used MiXCR to reprocess the PCR reads, holding one entry per CDR3 protein. Seen here are 400,000 to 500,000 distinct CDR3 sequences, 9.5% to 13% observed once, and the top ten hold about 5%. Sequencing used PBMCs from the stem cell graft donor, obtained from the stem cell graft. These receptors all come from a human donor who donated a stem cell graft to a child with acute myeloid leukemia.

The chain carries TRBV20-1 and TRBJ2-1; D possibly matches TRBD1 or TRBD2 (5 bases each). The V end lost 3 bases, the J end lost 7 bases, and 13 bases lay between the germline ends. This CDR3 has 13 residues. Germline assignment: CDR1 DFQATT and CDR2 SNEGSKA (reference sequence). CDR3: CSASPGPGNEQFF. As DNA, the CDR3 is TGCAGTGCTAGCCCGGGACCGGGGAATGAGCAGTTCTTC.

V and J are TRBV7-9 and TRBJ2-1, with D uncertain. Trimming left V 2 bases short and J 10 bases short, with 15 bases between. The CDR3 spans 14 residues. The germline gives CDR1 SEHNR, CDR2 FQNEAQ (reference sequence). CDR3 residues: CASSLSGLQNEQFF. The CDR3 DNA reads as TGTGCCAGCAGCTTATCTGGTCTACAGAACGAGCAGTTCTTC.

This clonotype has more than one count but fewer than ten. The gene calls are TRBV7-9 and TRBJ2-1; D is unclear. Looked up from germline, CDR1 is SEHNR and CDR2 is FQNEAQ (reference sequence). The CDR3 has 12 residues. The V gene lost 3 bases and the J gene lost 15 bases, with 15 bases spanning the gap. The CDR3 here is CASSFPGPDGFF. The CDR3, as DNA: TGTGCCAGCAGCTTCCCCGGACCAGACGGGTTCTTC. Based on the CDR3 plus reference TRBV7-9 and TRBJ2-1, the full variable domain is DTGVSQNPRHKITKRGQNVTFRCDPISEHNRLYWYRQTLGQGPEFLTYFQNEAQLEKSRLLSDRFSAERPKGSFSTLEIQRTEQGDSAMYLCASSFPGPDGFFGPGTRLTVL.

This clonotype was counted only a few times. This chain connects TRBV7-8 to TRBJ2-6; D is possibly TRBD1 (6 bases). Germline V CDR1 and CDR2: SGHVS, FQNEAQ. The CDR3 runs 16 residues. The germline V and J ends were trimmed by 5 bases and 2 bases, with 13 bases remaining between them. CDR3 residues: CASSARQVTGANVLTF. CDR3 nucleotides: TGTGCCAGCAGCGCCAGACAGGTTACTGGGGCCAACGTCCTGACTTTC.

The table lists this clonotype with a few counts. The rearrangement joins TRBV4-1 to TRBJ1-4, with 8 nucleotides matching TRBD1. J gave up 7 bases and V 4 bases, and 5 bases lay outside the gene matches. CDR1 and CDR2 from the germline V gene are MGHRA and YSYEKL. The length of the CDR3 is 14 residues. The CDR3 nucleotides read TGCGCCAGCAGCCCGCGCACAGGGGGTGAAAAACTGTTTTTT. Its translation: CASSPRTGGEKLFF.

This clonotype was found many times. The chain has TRBV20-1 and TRBJ2-5, with D possibly being TRBD1 (5 bases). In germline, CDR1 is DFQATT, CDR2 SNEGSKA (reference sequence). Trimming took off 1 base at V and 4 bases at J, with 13 bases between the two ends. The CDR3 length is 14 residues. The CDR3 DNA is TGCAGTGCTAGAGGTGGCAGGGAATTAGAGACCCAGTACTTC. Amino acid sequence: CSARGGRELETQYF.

The chain joins TRBV5-1 to TRBJ2-5, with D possibly matching TRBD1 (6 bases). The CDR3 contains 15 residues. V gave up 2 bases and J gave up 5 bases, with 16 bases separating them. Per germline, CDR1 SGHRS and CDR2 YFSETQ. DNA of the CDR3: TGCGCCAGCAGCTTTCAGGTTGGCCAGGGGGAGACCCAGTACTTC. Protein product: CASSFQVGQGETQYF. The variable domain in full, with the rest retrieved from reference TRBV5-1 and TRBJ2-5, is KAGVTQTPRYLIKTRGQQVTLSCSPISGHRSVSWYQQTPGQGLQFLFEYFSETQRNKGNFPGRFSGRQFSNSRSEMNVSTLELGDSALYLCASSFQVGQGETQYFGPGTRLLVL.

This clonotype was counted only a few times. The J gene is TRBJ2-4, the V gene TRBV6-1; 7 bases match TRBD2. The CDR3 loop spans 16 amino acids. Germline-derived CDR1 and CDR2 are MNHNS and SASEGT. V was pared by 1 base and J by 0 bases, with 3 bases of the junction left unmatched. The CDR3 loop is CASSEGSGSAKNIQYF. CDR3 bases: TGTGCCAGCAGTGAAGGTAGCGGGTCAGCCAAAAACATTCAGTACTTC.

The table lists this clonotype with many counts. The CDR3 DNA follows: TGTGCCATCGGGGGCCTCAACACTGAAGCTTTCTTT. Translation: CAIGGLNTEAFF. The rearrangement links TRBV10-3 to TRBJ1-1, with D perhaps matching TRBD1 (6 bases). Germline values: CDR1 ENHRY, CDR2 SYGVKD. Deletions cut 8 bases from V and 2 bases from J, with 9 bases between. There are 12 residues in the CDR3.

This clonotype showed up many times. The germline gene is not matched at one end of the junction; a read error may be the cause. The chain combines TRBV5-1 with TRBJ2-1, with a possible D match to TRBD2 (6 bases). In germline, CDR1 is SGHRS, CDR2 YFSETQ. This CDR3 has 15 amino acids. DNA for the CDR3: TGCGCCAGCAGGTTGGGGGAGGAGCGGAGCAATGAGCAGTTCTTC. Protein sequence: CASRLGEERSNEQFF.

The V gene is TRBV7-2, the J gene TRBJ2-4; 7 bases fit TRBD1. V was pared by 4 bases and J by 0 bases, with 9 bases of the junction left unmatched. From germline, CDR1 is SGHTA and CDR2 FQGNSA. The CDR3 sequence is 17 residues long. The CDR3 DNA is TGTGCCAGCAGCTCCAGACAGGGAACCCTAGCCAAAAACATTCAGTACTTC. Amino acids: CASSSRQGTLAKNIQYF.

This clonotype was seen only a few times. This rearrangement joins TRBV5-1 to TRBJ2-3, with a possible D match to TRBD2 (5 bases). CDR1 is SGHRS and CDR2 is YFSETQ in the germline V gene. The CDR3 is 14 residues long. The V and J ends lost 3 bases and 0 bases respectively, with 8 bases between them. The CDR3 region has the DNA TGCGCCAGCAGCTACGGACTGAGCACAGATACGCAGTATTTT. It yields the protein CASSYGLSTDTQYF.

This clonotype was seen a few times. The chain couples TRBV2 to TRBJ2-6; D perhaps matches TRBD1 (5 bases). Germline V CDR1 and CDR2: SNHLY, FYNNEI. Trimming shortened V by 6 bases and J by 3 bases, and 12 bases separated the two germline ends. This CDR3 is 15 amino acids long. The CDR3 DNA is TGTGCCAGCAGGGTGACAGTCTATGGGGCCAACGTCCTGACTTTC. It is translated as CASRVTVYGANVLTF.

The rearrangement links TRBV5-5 to TRBJ2-4; TRBD2 is a possible D gene (6 bases). The V gene lost 4 bases and the J gene lost 9 bases, with 17 bases spanning the gap. CDR1 SGHKS and CDR2 YYEKEE come from the germline V gene (reference sequence). The CDR3 totals 14 residues. CDR3 in DNA: TGTGCCAGCAGCAAAATAGCGGACCCAGCCATTCAGTACTTC. Translation gives CASSKIADPAIQYF.

This clonotype has a handful of counts. V and J are TRBV2 and TRBJ2-5, with a possible D match to TRBD1 (6 bases). V was trimmed by 8 bases and J by 3 bases, leaving 7 bases between them. Germline V gives CDR1 SNHLY, CDR2 FYNNEI. CDR3 length equals 11 residues. The CDR3 protein is CASRTEETQYF. As DNA, the CDR3 is TGTGCCAGCCGGACAGAAGAGACCCAGTACTTC.

The rearrangement joins TRBV7-1 to TRBJ2-2; 12 bases are shared with TRBD2. TRBV7-1 is an ORF, and what it does is uncertain. Trimming at V came to 3 bases and at J to 2 bases, leaving 7 bases not matched to a gene. The CDR3 sequence is 18 residues long. The CDR3 reads CASSSARGLAGNTGELFF. The CDR3 DNA sequence: TGTGCCAGCAGCTCCGCCAGAGGACTAGCGGGAAACACCGGGGAGCTGTTTTTT.

This clonotype was found many times. The chain carries TRBV7-9 and TRBJ2-1; 7 bases agree with TRBD2. V shed 5 bases and J 5 bases; nucleotides not matched to a gene: 9. Germline assignment: CDR1 SEHNR and CDR2 FQNEAQ (reference sequence). This CDR3 spans 15 amino acids. CDR3 residues: CASSPPLAEHNEQFF. DNA of the CDR3: TGTGCCAGCAGCCCCCCTCTAGCGGAACACAATGAGCAGTTCTTC.

J is TRBJ2-3 and V is TRBV6-1; D call uncertain. The CDR3 consists of 15 residues. V was pared by 5 bases and J by 2 bases, with 14 bases between. Germline loops: CDR1 MNHNS, CDR2 SASEGT. The CDR3 loop is CASSPFEGHTDTQYF. CDR3 bases: TGTGCCAGCAGTCCCTTCGAAGGTCACACAGATACGCAGTATTTT.

This clonotype was found a few times. The CDR3 coding sequence is TGCGCCAGCAGCCCCTCGGACAGTCTGAACACCGGGGAGCTGTTTTTT. It encodes CASSPSDSLNTGELFF. This sequence joins TRBV5-1 and TRBJ2-2; TRBD1 is a possible D gene (6 bases). The CDR3 runs 16 residues. V lost 4 bases, J lost 1 base, and 14 bases lay in between. Germline values: CDR1 SGHRS, CDR2 YFSETQ.

Points on this clonotype: This sequence may be a read error, since a much larger clone differs from it by one base. V gene TRBV28 combines with J gene TRBJ2-4; D is unclear. V was pared by 5 bases and J by 2 bases, with 10 bases between. Germline assignment: CDR1 MDHEN and CDR2 SYDVKM. This CDR3 is built from 14 residues. The DNA for the CDR3 is TGTGCCAGCAGTGAAAGGTATCCCAAAAACATTCAGTACTTC. Residues: CASSERYPKNIQYF. Filled out from reference TRBV28 and TRBJ2-4, the complete variable domain reads DVKVTQSSRYLVKRTGEKVFLECVQDMDHENMFWYRQDPGLGLRLIYFSYDVKMKEKGDIPEGYSVSREKKERFSLILESASTNQTSMYLCASSERYPKNIQYFGAGTRLSVL.

This chain connects TRBV2 to TRBJ2-3; TRBD2 aligns across 11 bases. Germline-derived CDR1 and CDR2 are SNHLY and FYNNEI. There are 14 residues in the CDR3. The trim removed 8 bases at V and 4 bases at J, leaving 5 bases unmatched. The CDR3 sequence is CASATSGAPDTQYF. The CDR3 nucleotides are TGTGCCAGCGCGACTAGCGGGGCCCCAGATACGCAGTATTTT.

This chain connects TRBV5-1 to TRBJ2-3; 11 positions agree with TRBD2. Germline V gene data show CDR1 as SGHRS and CDR2 as YFSETQ. The J segment lost 4 bases and the V segment lost 6 bases, leaving 7 bases of the junction unmatched. The CDR3 spans 15 residues. The CDR3 region is CASKTSGARADTQYF. Here the CDR3 DNA reads TGCGCCAGCAAGACTAGCGGGGCTCGGGCAGATACGCAGTATTTT.

The J gene is TRBJ2-1, the V gene TRBV7-9, with TRBD2 identical over 10 bases. The trim removed 5 bases at V and 3 bases at J, leaving 10 bases unmatched. The CDR3 has 17 amino acids. In germline, CDR1 is SEHNR, CDR2 FQNEAQ (reference sequence). The DNA for the CDR3 is TGTGCCAGCAGCACAGGACTAGCGGTCCTACTCTACAATGAGCAGTTCTTC. Its protein product is CASSTGLAVLLYNEQFF.

J is TRBJ2-3 and V is TRBV5-1; 8 bases line up with TRBD2. The CDR3 covers 16 residues. Trimming at V came to 3 bases and at J to 0 bases, leaving 6 bases not matched to a gene. The germline CDR1 and CDR2 sequences are SGHRS and YFSETQ. The DNA for the CDR3 is TGCGCCAGCAGCTGGGGCCCTAGCGGGAGCACAGATACGCAGTATTTT. This gives the protein CASSWGPSGSTDTQYF.

This clonotype was picked up many times. The chain is built from TRBV12-3 or TRBV12-4 and TRBJ2-1, with 13 bases fitting TRBD2. Trimming removed 2 bases from V and 2 bases from J; junction bases left unmatched: 0. The CDR3 is made up of 16 amino acids. In nucleotides, the CDR3 is TGTGCCAGCAGTTTAACTAGCGGGGGGGCCTACAATGAGCAGTTCTTC. It specifies CASSLTSGGAYNEQFF.